This T cell receptor (beta chain) was identified in a study of blood T cell repertoires in COVID-19. Study as a whole: Nucleic acid was either cDNA or gDNA, and it came from T cells, B-cell-depleted T cells, or PBMCs.

The CDR3 consists of 12 residues. CDR1 is MNHNS, CDR2 SASEGT, per germline. Trimming took off 5 bases at V and 8 bases at J, with 9 bases between the two ends. Per the authors' pipeline: The authors estimated nucleated cell counts from reference gene primer amplification. Assay: immunoSEQ multiplex PCR; the TCRdb copy retains only in-frame clones and omits some. The DNA was the basis for D and trimming; V, J and clone size are from that table. The sample includes some 85,000 clones, 80% of them seen just once. Source material: peripheral blood. The source is an elderly woman with acute or convalescent COVID-19. The gene calls are TRBV6-1 and TRBJ2-2; D is perhaps TRBD1 (5 bases). CDR3: CASSYGAGELFF. In DNA, the CDR3 is TGTGCCAGCAGTTATGGGGCGGGGGAGCTGTTTTTT.